This T cell receptor beta chain was documented in a study of T cell repertoires in cytomegalovirus infection. Study information: Signatures in public TCR beta sequences pointed to both CMV infection and matching HLA type. General study findings and limits: Accumulated public TCR beta family frequency recognized individuals carrying CMV together with the relevant HLA. HLA-C-restricted CMV clonotypes gave the most frequent clonotype in two of eight donors.

Many counts were recorded for this clonotype. Its antigen is as yet unknown. The CDR3 runs 15 residues. The V segment lost 5 bases and the J segment 0 bases; nucleotides outside the gene matches: 7. Looked up from germline, CDR1 is SGHVS and CDR2 is FQNEAQ. TCRdb re-called the reads through MiXCR, storing one row per CDR3 protein. The table includes fewer than 200,000 distinct CDR3 sequences, around 15% detected once. Sequencing used PBMCs. The chain links TRBV7-8 to TRBJ2-7; 7 nucleotides line up with TRBD2. The source of this sequence is a human donor in good health (CMV status not recorded). Some clones in this sample may be carry-over from other donors' samples. CDR3 region: CASSGWGGSSYEQYF. CDR3 coding DNA: TGTGCCAGCAGCGGCTGGGGGGGGAGCTCCTACGAGCAGTACTTC.